The T cell receptor beta chain under discussion was sequenced for a study of blood T cell repertoires in COVID-19. Across the whole study: The United States, Italy and Spain supplied acute and convalescent COVID-19 samples. Sample material is recorded as cDNA or gDNA derived from T cells, B-cell-depleted T cells, or PBMCs.

The V gene's germline CDR1 is PRHDT and CDR2 FYEKMQ (reference sequence). The CDR3 runs 16 residues. V was pared by 1 base and J by 4 bases, with 8 bases of the junction left unmatched. Recruitment covered 20 to 25 US areas and drew participants whose ages spanned roughly 18 to 89 years. Clinical history reported by participants formed the basis on which cohorts were assigned. Profiling relied on immunoSEQ multiplex PCR, and the TCRdb table lists in-frame clones only, not all of them. Among around 220,000 clones, 87% were seen once, and the ten largest hold around 6%. The chain recombines TRBV13 with TRBJ2-7; 9 positions match TRBD1. This TCR derives from a woman in her 30s with acute COVID-19. Sequencing input: PBMCs or T cells enriched from blood (not recorded which). The CDR3 nucleotides read TGTGCCAGCAGCTTAGAGGGACAGGGCGAAAGATACGAGCAGTACTTC. Translating it yields CASSLEGQGERYEQYF.